This T cell receptor (beta chain) originates from a study of chemoradiotherapy in HPV16-positive cancers. Study details: Candidate HPV-specific T-cell clones and common TCR motifs came from functional assays in two HPV16-positive patients.

Note on this clone: Its matching antigen is unknown.

Over chemoradiotherapy, repertoires were sampled more than once. Points from the study as a whole: HPV-specific T cells were functionally defined from only a couple of HPV16-positive patients. Candidate HPV-specific clones and E7-related TCR motifs grew in tumor during treatment.

With V trimmed by 4 bases and J by 0 bases, 6 bases remained unmatched. The CDR3 extends over 16 amino acids. Germline V gene data show CDR1 as SNHLY and CDR2 as FYNNEI. Here immunoSEQ multiplex PCR was the method, and the copy in TCRdb shows in-frame clones only, minus some. The repertoire includes roughly 39,000 clones, 75% to 85% of them detected once, and approximately 5.4% sits in the top ten. The sample consisted of blood, taken from a patient who underwent chemoradiotherapy. The chain has TRBV2 and TRBJ1-3; 7 bases are a match to TRBD1. This clonotype originated in a human donor with HPV-associated anogenital cancer. The CDR3 spells CASSAGQPSSGNTIYF. The DNA for the CDR3 is TGTGCCAGCAGTGCGGGACAGCCGAGCTCTGGAAACACCATATATTTT.